This TCR beta chain was identified in a study of blood T cell repertoires in COVID-19 (dated by TCRdb to 2018 to 2020). A note on the overall study: Samples from collaborators originated in the United States, Italy and Spain and spanned both the acute and convalescent phases of COVID-19. Samples came from the ongoing ImmuneRACE study (first 160 participants) plus 1,254 subjects from 6 global collaborators. The sample metadata nearly always contained a de-identified subject ID, COVID-19 status, age in years and sex. The repertoires were released in a freely available public database intended as a resource for research on the immune response to SARS-CoV-2. The prospective study material was composed of cDNA or gDNA derived from T cells, B-cell-depleted T cells, or PBMCs. Where available, HLA class I and class II types were taken from metadata supplied by the sample provider and were not determined by assay-based typing. Deeply sampled blood TCRbeta repertoires from subjects exposed to, actively infected with, or recovered from COVID-19 were included in the dataset. On the study overall, not on this receptor specifically: How much clinical and demographic metadata was included differed by source and by participant, and the metadata was provided uncurated.

The immunoSEQ Assay, a bias-controlled multiplex PCR, was used to amplify TCRbeta CDR3 regions from genomic DNA. The source study handled its data this way. The number of nucleated cells in each sample was estimated from the amplification of reference gene primers within the assay. To quantify the absolute abundance of each unique TCRbeta CDR3 rearrangement, sequence reads were collapsed and filtered. For each sample, productive Simpson clonality was calculated by taking the square root of Simpson's diversity index across productive rearrangements. TCRdb carries this immuneACCESS record with in-frame sequences only. Its versions omit some clonotypes, under half of them owing to an unresolved V gene in the studies checked, with the rest unexplained. V, J and clone size were drawn from that table, and D and trimming were deduced from the DNA. This sample has roughly 240,000 clones in its table, and approximately 89% of those were observed once. The top ten constitute 1.5% to 2% of the sample.

The germline V gene supplies CDR1 MNHEY and CDR2 SVGAGI. Its CDR3 holds 12 amino acids, cysteine through phenylalanine. Of the read, only the CDR3 DNA is kept; its 36 bases are in frame from base 1. With regard to this clone: Its target antigen remains unknown. It has no much larger one-base neighbor in the sample; base qualities were not kept.

A second Seattle source provided samples from volunteer blood donors who had recovered from COVID-19. The collaborating institutions used their own protocols to collect whole blood in K2EDTA tubes. For TCRbeta analysis, collaborator samples were shipped as frozen whole blood, as isolated PBMCs, or as DNA extracted from either sample type. The sequence derives from an older woman who had recovered from COVID-19. Rearrangement joined TRBV6-5 to TRBJ1-2; matching of 6 bases hints at TRBD1 as the D gene. Sequenced sample: peripheral blood. The CDR3 reads CAIRGAGYGYTF. The DNA sequence follows: TGTGCGATCAGGGGCGCGGGCTATGGCTACACCTTC.